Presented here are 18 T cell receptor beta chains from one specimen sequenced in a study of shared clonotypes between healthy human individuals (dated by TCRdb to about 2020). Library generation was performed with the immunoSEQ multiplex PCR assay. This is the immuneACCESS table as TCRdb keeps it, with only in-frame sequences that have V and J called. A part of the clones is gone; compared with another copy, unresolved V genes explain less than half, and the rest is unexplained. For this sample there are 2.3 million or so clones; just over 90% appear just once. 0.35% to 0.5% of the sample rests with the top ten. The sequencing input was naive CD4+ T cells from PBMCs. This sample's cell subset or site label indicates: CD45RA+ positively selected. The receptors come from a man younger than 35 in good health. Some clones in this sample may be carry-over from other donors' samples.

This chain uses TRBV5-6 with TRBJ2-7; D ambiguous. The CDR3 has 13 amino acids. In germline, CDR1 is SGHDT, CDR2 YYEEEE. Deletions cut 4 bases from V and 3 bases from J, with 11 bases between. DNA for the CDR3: TGTGCCAGCAGCCTGGACGGCCTCTACGAGCAGTACTTC. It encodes CASSLDGLYEQYF.

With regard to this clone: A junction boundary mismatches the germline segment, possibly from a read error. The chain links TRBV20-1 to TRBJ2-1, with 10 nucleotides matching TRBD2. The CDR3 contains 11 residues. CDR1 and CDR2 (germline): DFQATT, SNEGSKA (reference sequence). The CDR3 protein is CSARPSGGKVF. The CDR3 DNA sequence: TGCAGTGCTAGACCTAGCGGGGGTAAGGTCTTC.

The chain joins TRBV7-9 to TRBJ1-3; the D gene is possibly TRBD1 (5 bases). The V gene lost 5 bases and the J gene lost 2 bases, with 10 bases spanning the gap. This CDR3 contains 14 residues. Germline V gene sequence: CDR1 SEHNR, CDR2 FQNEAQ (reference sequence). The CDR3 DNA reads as TGTGCCAGCAGCATCCGGGACCCTGGAAACACCATATATTTT. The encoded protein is CASSIRDPGNTIYF.

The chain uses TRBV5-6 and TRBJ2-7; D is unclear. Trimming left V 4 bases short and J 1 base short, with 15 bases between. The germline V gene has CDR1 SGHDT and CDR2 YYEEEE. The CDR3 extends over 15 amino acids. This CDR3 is CASSPLGTLSYEQYF. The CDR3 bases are TGTGCCAGCAGCCCCCTGGGTACCCTGTCCTACGAGCAGTACTTC.

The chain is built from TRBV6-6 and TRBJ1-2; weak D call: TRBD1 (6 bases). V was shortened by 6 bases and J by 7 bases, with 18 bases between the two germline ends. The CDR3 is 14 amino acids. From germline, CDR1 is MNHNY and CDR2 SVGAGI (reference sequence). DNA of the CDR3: TGTGCCAGCAGCGCGACGGGGGCGGCCGGTGGCTACACCTTC. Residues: CASSATGAAGGYTF.

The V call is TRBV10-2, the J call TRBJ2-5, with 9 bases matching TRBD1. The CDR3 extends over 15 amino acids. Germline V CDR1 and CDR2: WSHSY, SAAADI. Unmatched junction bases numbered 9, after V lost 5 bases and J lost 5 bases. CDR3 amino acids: CASSQTDRGRETQYF. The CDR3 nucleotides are TGCGCCAGCAGTCAAACGGACAGGGGACGCGAGACCCAGTACTTC.

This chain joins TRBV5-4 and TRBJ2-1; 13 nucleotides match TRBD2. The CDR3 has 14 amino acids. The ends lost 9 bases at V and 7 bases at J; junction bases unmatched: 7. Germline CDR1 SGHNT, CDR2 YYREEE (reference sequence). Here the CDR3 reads CATRTSGSNNEQFF. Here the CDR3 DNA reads TGTGCCACCCGGACTAGCGGGAGTAATAATGAGCAGTTCTTC.

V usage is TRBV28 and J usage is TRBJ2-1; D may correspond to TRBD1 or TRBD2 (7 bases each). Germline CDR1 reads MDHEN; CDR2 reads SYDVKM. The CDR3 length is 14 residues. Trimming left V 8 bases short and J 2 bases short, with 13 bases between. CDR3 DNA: TGTGCCAGCTCCAGGGGGGGGACCTACAATGAGCAGTTCTTC. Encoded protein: CASSRGGTYNEQFF.

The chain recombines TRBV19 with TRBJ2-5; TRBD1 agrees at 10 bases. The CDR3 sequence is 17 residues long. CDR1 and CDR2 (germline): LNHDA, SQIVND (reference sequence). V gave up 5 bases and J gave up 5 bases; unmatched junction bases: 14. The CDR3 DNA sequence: TGTGCCAGTAGTTCCAACCCCGGACAGGGGGGACGTGAGACCCAGTACTTC. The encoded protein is CASSSNPGQGGRETQYF.

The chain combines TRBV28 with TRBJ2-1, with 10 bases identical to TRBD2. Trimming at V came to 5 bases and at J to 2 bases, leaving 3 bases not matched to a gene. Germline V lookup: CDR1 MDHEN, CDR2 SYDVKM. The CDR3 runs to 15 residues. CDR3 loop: CASSLAGEAYNEQFF. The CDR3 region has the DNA TGTGCCAGCAGTCTAGCGGGAGAGGCCTACAATGAGCAGTTCTTC.

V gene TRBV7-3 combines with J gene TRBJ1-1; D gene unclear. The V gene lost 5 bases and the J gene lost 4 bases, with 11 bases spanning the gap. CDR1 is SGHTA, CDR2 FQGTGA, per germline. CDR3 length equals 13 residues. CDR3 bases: TGTGCCAGCAGCCTGAATCCCACCACTGAAGCTTTCTTT. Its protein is CASSLNPTTEAFF.

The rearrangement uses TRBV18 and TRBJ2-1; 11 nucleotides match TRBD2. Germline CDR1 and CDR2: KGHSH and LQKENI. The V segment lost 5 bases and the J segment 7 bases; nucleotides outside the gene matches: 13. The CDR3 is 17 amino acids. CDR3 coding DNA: TGTGCCAGCTCAGCTGAACTAGCGGGAGTAGGGTCTAATGAGCAGTTCTTC. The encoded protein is CASSAELAGVGSNEQFF.

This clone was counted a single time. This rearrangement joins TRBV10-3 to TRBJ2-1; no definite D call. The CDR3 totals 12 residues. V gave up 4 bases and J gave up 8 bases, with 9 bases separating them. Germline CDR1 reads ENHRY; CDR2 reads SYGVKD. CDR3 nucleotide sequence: TGTGCCATCAGTGGTGGGGTGGATGAGCAGTTCTTC. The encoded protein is CAISGGVDEQFF.

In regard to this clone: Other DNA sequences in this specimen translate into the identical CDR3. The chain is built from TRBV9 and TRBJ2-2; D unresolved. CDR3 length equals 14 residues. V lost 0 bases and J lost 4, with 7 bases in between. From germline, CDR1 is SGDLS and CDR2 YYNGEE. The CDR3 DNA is TGTGCCAGCAGCGTAGTTGGATCCACCGGGGAGCTGTTTTTT. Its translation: CASSVVGSTGELFF.

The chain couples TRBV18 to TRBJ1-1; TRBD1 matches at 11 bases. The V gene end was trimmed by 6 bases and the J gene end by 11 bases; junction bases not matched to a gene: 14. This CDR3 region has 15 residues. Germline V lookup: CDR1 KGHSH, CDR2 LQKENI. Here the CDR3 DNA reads TGTGCCAGCTCCCTGGACAGGGGGCAGGGGGAAGTGGCTTTCTTT. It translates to CASSLDRGQGEVAFF.

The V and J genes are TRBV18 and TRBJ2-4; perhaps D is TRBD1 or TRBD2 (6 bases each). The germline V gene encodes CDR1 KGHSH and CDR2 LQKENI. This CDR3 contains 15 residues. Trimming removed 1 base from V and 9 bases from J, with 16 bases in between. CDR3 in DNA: TGTGCCAGCTCACCACAAACAGGGAGGAAGGGCATTCAGTACTTC. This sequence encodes CASSPQTGRKGIQYF.

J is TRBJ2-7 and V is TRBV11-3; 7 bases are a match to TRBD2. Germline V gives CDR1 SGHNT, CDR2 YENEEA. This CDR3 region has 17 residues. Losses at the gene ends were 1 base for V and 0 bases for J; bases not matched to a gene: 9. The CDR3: CASSLGRRDYPSYEQYF. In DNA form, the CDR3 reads TGTGCCAGCAGCTTAGGCCGCCGGGACTATCCCTCCTACGAGCAGTACTTC.

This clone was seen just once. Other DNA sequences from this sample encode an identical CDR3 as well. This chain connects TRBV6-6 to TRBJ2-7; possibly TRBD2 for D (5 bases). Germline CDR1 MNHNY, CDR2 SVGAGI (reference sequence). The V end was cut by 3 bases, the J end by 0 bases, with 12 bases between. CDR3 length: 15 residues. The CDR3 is CASSYSSGGSYEQYF. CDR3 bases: TGTGCCAGCAGTTATTCAAGCGGAGGCTCCTACGAGCAGTACTTC.